A single TCR beta chain is shown here with its context. Its antigen remains unidentified. Trimming stripped 8 bases from V and 0 bases from J, with 13 bases between. The germline gives CDR1 SQVTM, CDR2 ANQGSEA. The CDR3 consists of 13 residues. The sample comes from a study of T cells in Graves' hyperthyroidism and ophthalmopathy. Broader study findings: Blood samples included most of the expanded thyroid clonotypes exceeding 0.001.

It was RNA transcripts that yielded the amplified TCR beta CDR3 regions. In the first-round RT-PCR of the TCR CDR3, the HTBI primer set was used. Each CDR3 protein is one row after TCRdb ran MiXCR on the multiplex PCR reads. The sample consists of about 330,000 distinct CDR3 sequences, roughly an eighth of them appearing once. Every diagnosis used clinical symptoms, serum thyroxine and TRAb, thyroid ultrasound and orbital computed tomography. The V and J genes are TRBV29-1 and TRBJ1-1; tentatively, D is TRBD1 (5 bases). This receptor was obtained from a middle-aged woman with Graves' ophthalmopathy. Sequencing was performed on blood. The CDR3 is CSSLTDLNTEAFF. In DNA form, the CDR3 reads TGCAGCTCATTGACAGACTTGAACACTGAAGCTTTCTTT. Drawing the rest from reference TRBV29-1 and TRBJ1-1, the complete variable domain is SAVISQKPSRDICQRGTSLTIQCQVDSQVTMMFWYRQQPGQSLTLIATANQGSEATYESGFVIDKFPISRPNLTFSTLTVSNMSPEDSSIYLCSSLTDLNTEAFFGQGTRLTVV.